This T cell receptor (beta chain) was profiled in a study of cytomegalovirus exposure and HLA in healthy donors (dated by TCRdb to about 2017). For the wider study: According to an earlier analysis of 550 to 700 of the donors, about 179 million T cells yielded over 90 million unique TCR beta sequences and approximately 300 Gb of sequence data. Roughly 5 DR-DQ haplotypes were handled as single units for association and clustering because linkage in the cohort was strong. Approximately 330 gigabases of sequencing data and around 85 million unique TCR sequences made up an early release that covered approximately 620 HLA-typed donors. Typing coverage differed by locus: A, B, C, DRB1 and DQB1 were typed in about 620-630 donors, DQA1 in 500 to 550, DPA1 in 600 to 610, and DPB1 in around 440. A later analysis re-analyzed previously published TCR beta repertoires from roughly 600 donors and added high-resolution HLA genotyping to study TCR occurrence patterns. On average, about 240,000 unique TCR beta nucleotide sequences were sequenced per donor among 398 genotyped donors of the cohort, with roughly 18% of those sequences being non-productive. Donor age, sex, ethnicity and CMV serostatus were collected together with the repertoire data. The later analysis used no new phenotypic data to find candidate immune exposures, relying instead on TCR beta sequences and their occurrence across donors. High-throughput TCR immunosequencing, statistical association of individual TCRs with disease status, and machine learning were combined to predict cytomegalovirus infection status. The study was designed to test whether signatures of past pathogen exposure could be identified by cataloging public T cell receptors. Along with the roughly 670-subject first cohort, a separate validation cohort of approximately 110 different subjects was used. Of the roughly 400 genotyped donors, roughly 85% fell in the genetic ancestry cluster associated with self-reported Caucasian donors. All discovery cohort repertoires had been generated on a single sequencing platform. Using immunosequencing, the study profiled T cell repertoires from fewer than 850 subjects and related those repertoires to cytomegalovirus serostatus. Both class I and class II loci were covered by HLA typing, at four-digit resolution. To decide whether each TCR beta V gene segment behaved as functional or pseudogenic, an earlier analysis of some 600 of the donors relied on high-throughput TCR beta sequencing. In a later genetic analysis, genome-wide SNP genotypes for 398 of the 666 donors were used, and that subset was treated as a discovery cohort.

In total, more than 500 healthy bone marrow donors made up the cohort. Cohort members were all nominally healthy when sampled, although unrecorded immune exposures were likely present. The donor was CMV seropositive and was included in the group of around 300 seropositive cohort members. A peripheral blood sample was collected from each donor, and TCR beta sequencing was performed on peripheral blood mononuclear cells. Genomic DNA extraction from the blood cell samples was performed with the Qiagen DNeasy Blood Extraction Kit. On the study overall, not on this receptor specifically: Some IMGT-functional V segments, including TRBV6-2 and TRBV6-3, could not be distinguished by the 87-base-pair reads and were therefore excluded. In a later analysis, HLA-associated TCR beta chains showed more clonal expansion and lower generation probabilities than non-associated chains that were equally common. Because some donors lacked HLA typing at each locus, the association tests relied only on the typed subset. The presence/absence analyses assumed that sequencing depth was roughly uniform across donors, and that assumption may not be true. In both the original and validation cohorts, the classifier was reported to diagnose cytomegalovirus status with high specificity and sensitivity. A further reported finding was that TCR beta sequences accurately predicted the HLA-A and HLA-B alleles for most subjects in the first cohort. The sequencing pipeline was judged likely to have produced a cluster of highly shared sequence variants as a technical artifact. A later analysis found that most CMV-associated TCR beta chains appeared HLA-restricted, with HLA associations seemingly driven largely by CMV exposure. According to the authors, the approach could potentially be generalized to other disease states and immunological phenotypes. V-gene and J-gene trimming of TCR beta chains was associated with a missense DCLRE1C variant in a later genetic analysis, and the association was replicated in an independent cohort. In the study, around 160 TCR beta chains were listed as associated with cytomegalovirus. A later analysis associated roughly 17,000 TCR beta sequences with specific HLA alleles at a false discovery rate of 0.05. Immune exposure information for the cohort was limited to CMV serostatus. According to a later analysis, parvovirus B19, influenza, CMV and Epstein-Barr virus appeared linked to several top co-occurrence clusters. Compared with the 666-donor mean, donors in an Asian-associated ancestry cluster had fewer N-insertions in productive TCRs, according to a later genetic analysis. In a later analysis, the rate of TCR association differed among HLA loci, with DRB1 alleles having the most associated TCRs and HLA-C alleles having the fewest. The earlier analysis of 587 of the donors excluded over 15 rarely observed V segments, including chromosome 9 orphons, because counts were too low. Strong co-occurrence of HLA alleles, especially DR and DQ, made assigning TCR associations to individual alleles difficult. In an earlier analysis of a few hundred of the donors, most TCR beta V segments were observed in productive rearrangements about 90% or about 30% of the time, broadly matching IMGT annotations. In this cohort, only TCR beta chains were sequenced, and detectable features were limited by the absence of alpha or paired-chain data. While some public TCRs were present in many individuals, most TCR sequences turned up only very rarely across donors. Correlated functional status among segregating V segments might reflect linkage disequilibrium, but an unknown experimental factor could not be ruled out. In vitro tests confirmed that a few of the cytomegalovirus-associated TCR beta chains recognize cytomegalovirus antigens.

The CDR3, from cysteine to phenylalanine, totals 17 residues. Solely the CDR3 DNA is kept, with 51 bases framed from the first base. V is trimmed back by 6 bases and J by 1 base, and the junction contains 10 bases that no gene match accounts for. CDR1 SGHTA and CDR2 FQGNSA are derived from the germline V gene. To note about this clone: No antigen is known for it. Base qualities are missing; no much larger clone stands one base away.

Libraries were prepared through the immunoSEQ multiplex PCR assay. The multiplex PCR relied on a mix of 60 forward primers for TCR Vbeta segments and 13 reverse primers for TCR Jbeta segments. The CDR3 region of rearranged TCR beta genes was amplified from genomic DNA with a multiplex PCR assay. The Illumina HiSeq System was used to sequence the amplified TCR beta libraries as 87-base-pair reads. In the source study's methods: A later analysis tallied some 79 million unique TCR beta chains across the 666 repertoires, and some 10 million of those chains were shared by two or more donors. To remove PCR and sequencing errors, raw reads were error-corrected and collapsed into unique sequences using a nearest-neighbor algorithm that merged closely related sequences. V, D and J gene segments were assigned by aligning CDR3 sequences to IMGT reference sequences. For a sequence to be retained, at least a six-nucleotide match to both a V gene segment and a J gene segment was required. Rearrangements were classified as productive when the CDR3 lacked stop codons and remained in frame with V and J, and all other rearrangements were classified as non-productive. Following IMGT convention, CDR3 was defined as the stretch from the second conserved V-encoded cysteine up to the conserved J-encoded phenylalanine. The earlier analysis of fewer than 700 of the donors excluded sequences that lacked an unambiguous match to a single V gene segment. An earlier analysis of some 500 of the donors classified V segments as functional when productive rearrangements were above 56.7% and as segregating when the standard deviation between donors was above 5%. A statistical classification framework was developed to diagnose cytomegalovirus status using the catalog of TCR beta chain sequences. V and J gene assignment, in a later analysis, came from comparing TCR nucleotide sequences with IMGT/GENE-DB human TR gene sequences. In a later analysis, CDR3 sequences and most-parsimonious VDJ recombination scenarios were assigned using the TCRdist pipeline. A later analysis defined each TCR beta chain by its CDR3 amino acid sequence plus V-gene family, and excluded reads lacking a unique V-gene family. To address suspected cross-contamination and a sequencing artifact, a later analysis removed some 620 highly shared, low-generation-probability nucleotide sequences. A later analysis calculated a clonal expansion index for each public chain from normalized within-repertoire ranks of inferred template counts. In a later analysis, generation probabilities were computed with a VDJ recombination model fitted to out-of-frame rearrangements, and the resulting probabilities were checked against IGoR. A later analysis scored TCR-TCR, TCR-HLA and TCR-CMV co-occurrence with hypergeometric tests, applying a repertoire-size bias correction to TCR pairs. In a later analysis, false discovery rates were estimated by permuting HLA or CMV assignments 20 times. A later analysis grouped co-occurring TCRs with DBSCAN, adding TCRdist sequence similarity when clustering within HLA-allele-positive subsets. Co-occurrence clustering excluded repertoires with fewer than 30,000 or more than 120,000 public chains, plus five with anomalous nucleotide sharing. As stored in TCRdb, this immuneACCESS dataset retains in-frame rearrangements with V and J assigned. A fraction of the clones does not appear; measured against another copy, unresolved V genes explain less than half of the discrepancy, and the remainder lacks a known reason. V, J and clone size are those of that table, while D and trimming were read from the DNA. This sample lists around 180,000 clones; roughly 82% were detected once. The ten largest clones represent around 1.2% of the sample.

The receptor was isolated from a girl aged 2 to 10 in good health and CMV-seropositive. The sequence links TRBV7-2 to TRBJ2-1, and TRBD2 matches 9 of the central bases. What was sequenced was PBMCs. The CDR3 in this case is CASSRVRTSVSYNEQFF. The sequenced DNA: TGTGCCAGCAGTCGTGTTCGGACTAGCGTTTCCTACAATGAGCAGTTCTTC.